This record looks at one TCR beta chain sequence and its context. Per the study methods: Amplifying reference gene primers gave estimates of nucleated cell counts. Method: immunoSEQ multiplex PCR; TCRdb's copy keeps in-frame clones and lacks some. V, J and clone size reflect that table, while D and trimming were determined from the DNA. The profile covers some 180,000 clones, with over 70% appearing a single time and around 19% taken by the ten largest. These data come from a study of blood T cell repertoires in COVID-19. Study information: Samples representing acute and convalescent COVID-19 were sourced from the United States, Italy and Spain. T cells, B-cell-depleted T cells, or PBMCs supplied cDNA or gDNA.

The germline gives CDR1 SGHRS, CDR2 YFSETQ. Trimming removed 0 bases at V and 12 bases at J, with 18 bases between. The CDR3 length is 14 residues. Sequencing was done on a sample of peripheral blood. The receptor was isolated from a woman aged 70 to 79 who had recovered from COVID-19. The V gene is TRBV5-1, the J gene TRBJ1-1; tentative D call: TRBD1 (6 bases). Here the CDR3 reads CASSLGDGQRLTFF. The DNA for the CDR3 is TGCGCCAGCAGCTTGGGGGATGGACAGAGGCTCACTTTCTTT.